What follows are 30 T cell receptor beta chains derived from one specimen sequenced in a study of blood T cell repertoires in COVID-19. Only in-frame clones appear in the TCRdb table, and some are missing; sequencing was by immunoSEQ multiplex PCR. The repertoire holds around 110,000 clones, with almost 85% as singletons. Sequencing was carried out using peripheral blood. The receptors shown here come from a man in his sixties or seventies with active or convalescent COVID-19.

The rearrangement uses TRBV6-1 and TRBJ1-2; 7 bases line up with TRBD1. The CDR3 loop spans 15 amino acids. With 2 bases clipped from V and 5 bases from J, the junction kept 8 bases outside the gene matches. Germline V gene data show CDR1 as MNHNS and CDR2 as SASEGT. Here the CDR3 DNA reads TGTGCCAGCAGTGAAAGTACAGGGGAATTTTATGGCTACACCTTC. Protein: CASSESTGEFYGYTF.

This clone was observed a few times. The V call is TRBV7-9, the J call TRBJ1-5, with D possibly matching TRBD1 (6 bases). Deletions cut 5 bases from V and 4 bases from J, with 15 bases between. Germline lookup yields CDR1 SEHNR and CDR2 FQNEAQ (reference sequence). The CDR3 loop spans 15 amino acids. CDR3 sequence (DNA): TGTGCCAGCAGCCCCCGAGGGGGTCCAAATCAGCCCCAGCATTTT. Translated: CASSPRGGPNQPQHF.

CDR3 nucleotides: TGTGCCAGCAGTCCGCAGCGGTCTAATGAAAAACTGTTTTTT. Its translation is CASSPQRSNEKLFF. The chain joins TRBV7-2 to TRBJ1-4; D ambiguous. Germline V CDR1 and CDR2: SGHTA, FQGNSA. The V end was cut by 6 bases, the J end by 3 bases, with 11 bases between. This CDR3 has 14 residues.

This clone has a single count. This chain uses TRBV28 with TRBJ2-1, with 9 nucleotides matching TRBD1. With V trimmed by 4 bases and J by 4 bases, 5 bases remained unmatched. CDR1 is MDHEN, CDR2 SYDVKM, per germline. This CDR3 comprises 15 residues. The CDR3 sequence: CASSSTGGSYNEQFF. CDR3 nucleotides: TGTGCCAGCAGTTCTACAGGGGGCTCTTACAATGAGCAGTTCTTC.

The rearrangement uses TRBV29-1 and TRBJ1-2; tentative D call: TRBD1 (6 bases). The CDR3 spans 14 residues. The germline V and J ends were trimmed by 2 bases and 0 bases, with 10 bases remaining between them. Germline V CDR1 and CDR2: SQVTM, ANQGSEA. The chain's CDR3 is CSVERQAANYGYTF. CDR3 sequence (DNA): TGCAGCGTTGAACGACAGGCAGCTAACTATGGCTACACCTTC.

This sequence joins TRBV7-2 and TRBJ2-5, with D possibly being TRBD1 (6 bases). Germline V lookup: CDR1 SGHTA, CDR2 FQGNSA. Trimming took off 6 bases at V and 5 bases at J, with 13 bases between the two ends. This CDR3 is built from 13 residues. The DNA for the CDR3 is TGTGCCAGCAGTCCAGGGGTAAGGGAGACCCAGTACTTC. Protein product: CASSPGVRETQYF.

CDR3 sequence: CASSAGTGFDQPQHF. The CDR3 bases are TGTGCCAGCAGCGCGGGGACAGGGTTTGATCAGCCCCAGCATTTT. The chain carries TRBV9 and TRBJ1-5; 9 nucleotides line up with TRBD1. The CDR3 loop spans 15 amino acids. The junction had 6 bases not matched to a gene; V was cut back by 3 bases and J by 5 bases. Germline lookup yields CDR1 SGDLS and CDR2 YYNGEE. Looking up the rest from reference TRBV9 and TRBJ1-5 gives the full variable domain: DSGVTQTPKHLITATGQRVTLRCSPRSGDLSVYWYQQSLDQGLQFLIQYYNGEERAKGNILERFSAQQFPDLHSELNLSSLELGDSALYFCASSAGTGFDQPQHFGDGTRLSIL.

This sequence joins TRBV7-3 and TRBJ2-2; 14 bases are shared with TRBD2. There are 16 residues in the CDR3. From germline, CDR1 is SGHTA and CDR2 FQGTGA. V gave up 4 bases and J gave up 5 bases; unmatched junction bases: 3. CDR3 loop: CASSSGLAGGTGELFF. The DNA of the CDR3 is TGTGCCAGCAGCTCAGGACTAGCGGGAGGTACCGGGGAGCTGTTTTTT.

This clone was seen only a few times. The V and J genes are TRBV9 and TRBJ2-2, with a tentative D call TRBD1 (5 bases). CDR3 length equals 15 residues. The germline V gene encodes CDR1 SGDLS and CDR2 YYNGEE. V lost 0 bases, J lost 5 bases, and 11 bases lay in between. CDR3 protein: CASSVGWQGTGELFF. CDR3 coding DNA: TGTGCCAGCAGCGTAGGATGGCAGGGTACCGGGGAGCTGTTTTTT. The variable domain in full, completed from reference TRBV9 and TRBJ2-2, reads DSGVTQTPKHLITATGQRVTLRCSPRSGDLSVYWYQQSLDQGLQFLIQYYNGEERAKGNILERFSAQQFPDLHSELNLSSLELGDSALYFCASSVGWQGTGELFFGEGSRLTVL.

The V call is TRBV9, the J call TRBJ2-7; 9 nucleotides line up with TRBD2. CDR3 length: 14 amino acids. The V and J ends lost 0 bases and 9 bases, in that order; junction bases with no gene match: 7. Germline V lookup: CDR1 SGDLS, CDR2 YYNGEE. In DNA, the CDR3 is TGTGCCAGCAGCGTAGATGTTAGCGGGAGCGGGCAGTACTTC. Encoded protein: CASSVDVSGSGQYF.

The chain employs TRBV28 and TRBJ2-1; the match to TRBD2 covers 8 bases. Germline CDR1 and CDR2: MDHEN and SYDVKM. The CDR3 has 14 amino acids. V lost 5 bases, J lost 10 bases, and 10 bases stayed unmatched. For the CDR3, the DNA is TGTGCCAGCAGTGCCGGGGGGGACCTTGTGGAGCAGTTCTTC. This codes for CASSAGGDLVEQFF.

The genes are TRBV7-2 and TRBJ1-1; TRBD1 is a possible D gene (5 bases). V shed 5 bases and J shed 0 bases, with 10 bases lying between them. The CDR3 loop spans 14 amino acids. In germline, CDR1 is SGHTA, CDR2 FQGNSA. The CDR3 is CASSPSTVNTEAFF. CDR3 nucleotide sequence: TGTGCCAGCAGCCCGTCGACAGTGAACACTGAAGCTTTCTTT.

The chain links TRBV28 to TRBJ1-4, with unresolved D. V gave up 8 bases and J gave up 5 bases, with 9 bases separating them. The CDR3 runs to 12 residues. Germline loops: CDR1 MDHEN, CDR2 SYDVKM. The CDR3 is CASFGNNEKLFF. In nucleotides, the CDR3 is TGTGCCAGCTTCGGTAACAATGAAAAACTGTTTTTT.

V is TRBV4-3 and J is TRBJ1-6, with a tentative D call TRBD1 (5 bases). V lost 0 bases and J 7 bases, leaving 10 bases between the germline ends. The CDR3 has 15 amino acids. The germline CDR1 and CDR2 sequences are LGHNA and YSLEER. Here the CDR3 DNA reads TGCGCCAGCAGCCAAGATGGGCAGGGAAATTCACCCCTCCACTTT. This encodes CASSQDGQGNSPLHF.

This rearrangement joins TRBV3-1 (or the pseudogene TRBV3-2) to TRBJ1-4, with D perhaps matching TRBD1 (6 bases). Germline V gene lookup returns CDR1 LGHDT and CDR2 YNNKEL (reference sequence). The CDR3 is made up of 14 amino acids. V was trimmed by 4 bases and J by 8 bases, leaving 14 bases between them. CDR3 sequence reads: CASSPGQGLEKLFF. The CDR3 region has the DNA TGTGCCAGCAGCCCGGGGCAGGGGCTCGAAAAACTGTTTTTT.

The rearrangement links TRBV25-1 to TRBJ1-6, with a possible D match to TRBD1 (6 bases). Trimming took 1 base from V and 9 from J, leaving 10 bases between them. The length of the CDR3 is 14 residues. CDR1 MGHDK and CDR2 SYGVNS come from the germline V gene. CDR3 sequence (DNA): TGTGCCAGCAGTGAATGGACAGATACTTCACCCCTCCACTTT. Translating gives CASSEWTDTSPLHF. Full variable domain (rest looked up from reference TRBV25-1 and TRBJ1-6): EADIYQTPRYLVIGTGKKITLECSQTMGHDKMYWYQQDPGMELHLIHYSYGVNSTEKGDLSSESTVSRIRTEHFPLTLESARPSHTSQYLCASSEWTDTSPLHFGNGTRLTVT.

This chain connects TRBV4-2 to TRBJ1-1, with D possibly being TRBD1 (5 bases). Germline V CDR1 and CDR2: LGHNA, YNFKEQ. The CDR3 spans 16 residues. Trimming took 4 bases from V and 5 from J, leaving 20 bases between them. CDR3 DNA sequence: TGTGCCAGCAGCCGATACACCCTACCGGGGGTGACTGAAGCTTTCTTT. This encodes CASSRYTLPGVTEAFF.

This chain links TRBV9 with TRBJ2-5; 7 positions agree with TRBD1. This CDR3 is built from 15 residues. CDR1 SGDLS and CDR2 YYNGEE come from the germline V gene. The V segment lost 4 bases and the J segment 4 bases; nucleotides outside the gene matches: 10. The CDR3, as DNA: TGTGCCAGCAGCCAGGGACAGTCTGGGGGAGAGACCCAGTACTTC. Encoded protein: CASSQGQSGGETQYF.

The genes are TRBV15 and TRBJ2-7; TRBD2 agrees at 11 bases. In germline, CDR1 is LNHNV, CDR2 YYDKDF (reference sequence). V gave up 0 bases and J gave up 2 bases; unmatched junction bases: 6. The CDR3 spans 17 residues. CDR3 protein: CATSRDSPGLAAYEQYF. The CDR3 DNA reads TGTGCCACCAGCAGAGATTCCCCGGGACTAGCGGCCTACGAGCAGTACTTC.

V gene TRBV18 combines with J gene TRBJ1-2, with unresolved D. V was trimmed by 1 base and J by 5 bases, leaving 8 bases between them. CDR1 is KGHSH, CDR2 LQKENI, per germline. This CDR3 is built from 13 residues. The CDR3 spells CASSPQSRYGYTF. CDR3 bases: TGTGCCAGCTCACCACAGAGTAGATATGGCTACACCTTC.

A single count supports this clone. The chain joins TRBV29-1 to TRBJ2-1, with 7 bases lining up with TRBD2. Germline CDR1 SQVTM, CDR2 ANQGSEA. Losses at the gene ends were 5 bases for V and 4 bases for J; bases not matched to a gene: 2. The CDR3 is made up of 12 amino acids. For the CDR3, the DNA is TGCAGCGTTAGCGGGGCATACAATGAGCAGTTCTTC. It yields the protein CSVSGAYNEQFF.

V is TRBV9 and J is TRBJ2-4; 10 nucleotides agree with TRBD2. Looked up from germline, CDR1 is SGDLS and CDR2 is YYNGEE. The CDR3 runs to 19 residues. V trimming: 4 bases; J trimming: 0 bases; junction bases outside the gene matches: 13. The CDR3 here is CASSPNPPAGGLAKNIQYF. CDR3 nucleotides: TGTGCCAGCAGCCCCAACCCCCCAGCGGGAGGGCTAGCCAAAAACATTCAGTACTTC.

A remark on this clone: This sample includes further DNA sequences coding for the same CDR3. This sequence joins TRBV7-2 and TRBJ2-7, with 9 bases matching TRBD1. CDR1 is SGHTA, CDR2 FQGNSA, per germline. V was clipped by 5 bases and J by 2 bases; unmatched bases: 4. The CDR3 is 14 residues long. CDR3 nucleotides: TGTGCCAGCAGCACGGGACAGGGACCCTACGAGCAGTACTTC. The encoded protein is CASSTGQGPYEQYF.

The J gene is TRBJ2-7, the V gene TRBV19, with 10 bases aligning to TRBD1. The CDR3 sequence is 14 residues long. The ends lost 4 bases at V and 4 bases at J; junction bases unmatched: 4. Germline CDR1 reads LNHDA; CDR2 reads SQIVND (reference sequence). CDR3 sequence: CASSKDRGMYEQYF. In DNA, the CDR3 is TGTGCCAGTAGTAAGGACAGGGGGATGTACGAGCAGTACTTC.

The chain recombines TRBV30 with TRBJ1-5; TRBD1 aligns across 8 bases. The V gene end was trimmed by 3 bases and the J gene end by 10 bases; junction bases not matched to a gene: 8. The germline V gene encodes CDR1 GTSNPN and CDR2 SVGIG (reference sequence). CDR3 length: 13 residues. The CDR3, as DNA: TGTGCCTGGAGAGACACAGGGGGTGGCCCCCAGCATTTT. Residues: CAWRDTGGGPQHF.

This clone occurred a few times. This chain connects TRBV19 to TRBJ2-6; 7 bases are a match to TRBD1. The J segment lost 0 bases and the V segment lost 6 bases, leaving 8 bases of the junction unmatched. From germline, CDR1 is LNHDA and CDR2 SQIVND (reference sequence). The length of the CDR3 is 17 residues. In nucleotides, the CDR3 is TGTGCCAGTAGACTCGGACAGGACCTCTCTGGGGCCAACGTCCTGACTTTC. Translation gives CASRLGQDLSGANVLTF.

CDR3 sequence: CASSRMGSTNEKLFF. For the CDR3, the DNA is TGTGCCAGCAGCCGAATGGGGAGCACTAATGAAAAACTGTTTTTT. This chain uses TRBV5-4 with TRBJ1-4, with unresolved D. Between the trimmed V and J ends, which lost 4 bases and 2 bases, there was a span of 12 bases. Germline V lookup: CDR1 SGHNT, CDR2 YYREEE (reference sequence). This CDR3 contains 15 residues.

The chain has TRBV5-6 and TRBJ1-2; no firm D call. Trimming left V 0 bases short and J 3 bases short, with 3 bases between. The CDR3 runs to 12 residues. Germline loops: CDR1 SGHDT, CDR2 YYEEEE. CDR3: CASSLADYGYTF. The DNA for the CDR3 is TGTGCCAGCAGCTTGGCAGACTATGGCTACACCTTC.

The rearrangement joins TRBV5-1 to TRBJ2-3; D possibly corresponds to TRBD2 (5 bases). In germline, CDR1 is SGHRS, CDR2 YFSETQ. This CDR3 has 15 amino acids. V was shortened by 5 bases and J by 1 base, with 14 bases between the two germline ends. For the CDR3, the DNA is TGCGCCAGCAGATTCAGCGGAGACCGCACAGATACGCAGTATTTT. Translation gives CASRFSGDRTDTQYF. Variable domain in full (rest from reference TRBV5-1 and TRBJ2-3): KAGVTQTPRYLIKTRGQQVTLSCSPISGHRSVSWYQQTPGQGLQFLFEYFSETQRNKGNFPGRFSGRQFSNSRSEMNVSTLELGDSALYLCASRFSGDRTDTQYFGPGTRLTVL.

The gene calls are TRBV14 and TRBJ1-2; 7 positions agree with TRBD1. The length of the CDR3 is 14 residues. With V trimmed by 4 bases and J by 3 bases, 5 bases remained unmatched. Per germline, CDR1 SGHDN and CDR2 FVKESK. The CDR3 region has the DNA TGTGCCAGCAGCCCTCGAACAGGGGACTATGGCTACACCTTC. It is translated as CASSPRTGDYGYTF.